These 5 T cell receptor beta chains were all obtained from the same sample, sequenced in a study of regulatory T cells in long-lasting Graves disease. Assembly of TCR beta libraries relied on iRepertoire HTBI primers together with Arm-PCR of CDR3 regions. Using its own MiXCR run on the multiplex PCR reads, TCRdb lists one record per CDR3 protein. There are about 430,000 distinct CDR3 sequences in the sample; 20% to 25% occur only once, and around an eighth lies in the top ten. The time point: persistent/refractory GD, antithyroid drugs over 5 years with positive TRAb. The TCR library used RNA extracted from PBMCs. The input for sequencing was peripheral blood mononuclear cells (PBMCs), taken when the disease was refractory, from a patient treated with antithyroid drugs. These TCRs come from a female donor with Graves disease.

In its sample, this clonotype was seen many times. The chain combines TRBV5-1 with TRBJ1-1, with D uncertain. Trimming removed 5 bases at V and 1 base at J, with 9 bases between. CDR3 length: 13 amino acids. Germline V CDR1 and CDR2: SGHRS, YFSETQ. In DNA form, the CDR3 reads TGCGCCAGCAGAGAAATGGGGAACACTGAAGCTTTCTTT. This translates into CASREMGNTEAFF.

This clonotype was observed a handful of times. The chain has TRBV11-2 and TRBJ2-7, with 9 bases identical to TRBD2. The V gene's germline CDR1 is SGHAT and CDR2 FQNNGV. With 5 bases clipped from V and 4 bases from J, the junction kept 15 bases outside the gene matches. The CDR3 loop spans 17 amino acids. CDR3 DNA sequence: TGTGCCAGCAGCCCCCACCCTCGGGGACTAGCAGATTACGAGCAGTACTTC. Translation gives CASSPHPRGLADYEQYF.

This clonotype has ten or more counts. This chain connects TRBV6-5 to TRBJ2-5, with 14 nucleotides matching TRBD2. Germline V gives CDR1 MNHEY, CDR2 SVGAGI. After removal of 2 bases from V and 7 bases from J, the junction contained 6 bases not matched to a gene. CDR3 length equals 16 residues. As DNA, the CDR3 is TGTGCCAGCAGTTACACCGGGACTAGCGGGAGTTGGACCCAGTACTTC. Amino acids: CASSYTGTSGSWTQYF.

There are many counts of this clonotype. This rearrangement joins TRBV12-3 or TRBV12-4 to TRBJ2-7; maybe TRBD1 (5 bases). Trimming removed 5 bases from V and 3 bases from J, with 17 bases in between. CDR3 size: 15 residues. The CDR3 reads CASSPVHQGVYEQYF. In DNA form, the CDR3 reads TGTGCCAGCAGTCCGGTTCACCAAGGGGTCTACGAGCAGTACTTC.

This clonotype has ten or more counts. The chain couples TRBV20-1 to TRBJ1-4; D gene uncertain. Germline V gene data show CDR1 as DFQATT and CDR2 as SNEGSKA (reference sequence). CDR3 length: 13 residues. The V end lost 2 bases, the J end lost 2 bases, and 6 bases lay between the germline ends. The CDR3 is CSARTMTNEKLFF. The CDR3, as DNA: TGCAGTGCTAGAACCATGACTAATGAAAAACTGTTTTTT.